The present TCR beta chain was sequenced within a study of metastatic and nonmetastatic thyroid tumors. No patient had received any treatment before thyroid surgery. TCRdb called clones again from the PCR reads with MiXCR. This table holds thousands of clones, around 35% found once. Germline CDR1 SGDLS, CDR2 YYNGEE. The CDR3 sequence is 13 residues long. The V end was cut by 1 base, the J end by 11 bases, with 15 bases between. The rearrangement uses TRBV9 and TRBJ1-1; D gene uncertain. The sequence was collected from a female donor with papillary thyroid cancer or a benign thyroid nodule (not recorded which). Some clones in this sample may be carry-over from other donors' samples. Sample: adjacent normal tissue. CDR3 DNA: TGTGCCAGCAGCGTAATCCCCGATAAAGAGGCTTTCTTT. Translated, it gives CASSVIPDKEAFF.